This T cell receptor (beta chain) was recovered during a study of cytomegalovirus exposure and HLA in healthy donors (TCRdb year 2017). Study-wide context: An earlier analysis of fewer than 750 of the donors reported 276 Gb of sequence data and approximately 120 million unique TCR beta sequences obtained from some 170 million T cells. The number of typed donors differed by locus: about 620-630 for A, B, C, DRB1 and DQB1; approximately 520 for DQA1; some 610 for DPA1; and around 470 for DPB1. Rather than using new phenotypic data, the later analysis identified candidate immune exposures from TCR beta sequences and from how often those sequences occurred across donors. Alongside the repertoire data, information on donor age, sex, ethnicity and CMV serostatus was compiled. The study aimed to test whether cataloging public T cell receptors could reveal signatures of past pathogen exposure. Among 398 genotyped donors of the cohort, an average of roughly 240,000 unique TCR beta nucleotide sequences were sequenced per donor, about a sixth of them non-productive. All discovery cohort repertoires had been generated on a single sequencing platform. Roughly five DR-DQ haplotypes were handled as single units for association and clustering because linkage in the cohort was strong. HLA typing included class I and class II loci at four-digit resolution. Using immunosequencing, the study profiled T cell repertoires from about 650 subjects and related those repertoires to cytomegalovirus serostatus. In a later genetic analysis, genome-wide SNP genotypes for about 65% of the roughly 670 donors were used, and that subset was treated as a discovery cohort. High-throughput TCR immunosequencing, statistical association of individual TCRs with disease status, and machine learning were combined to predict cytomegalovirus infection status. Roughly 320 gigabases of sequencing data and 91 million or so unique TCR sequences made up an early release that covered several hundred HLA-typed donors. The genetic ancestry cluster associated with self-reported Caucasian donors included 81% of the 398 genotyped donors. A separate validation cohort of approximately 130 different subjects was used in addition to the 666-subject first cohort. A later analysis re-examined previously published TCR beta repertoires from around 670 donors and added high-resolution HLA genotyping to investigate patterns of TCR occurrence. An earlier analysis of more than 450 of the donors used high-throughput TCR beta sequencing to judge whether each TCR beta V gene segment behaved as functional or pseudogenic. The investigation overall reported the following: Presence/absence analyses assumed roughly uniform sequencing depth across donors, an assumption that may not hold. A group of highly shared sequence variants was considered likely to be a technical artifact of the sequencing pipeline. A further reported finding was that TCR beta sequences accurately predicted the HLA-A and HLA-B alleles for most subjects in the first cohort. An earlier analysis of approximately 590 of the donors showed that most TCR beta V segments appeared in productive rearrangements either about 87% or about 30% of the time, which broadly matched IMGT annotations. A later analysis associated about 17,000 TCR beta sequences with specific HLA alleles at a false discovery rate of 0.05. Most TCR sequences were seen in very few donors, while some public TCRs were found in many individuals. In vitro tests confirmed that a few of the cytomegalovirus-associated TCR beta chains recognize cytomegalovirus antigens. Strong co-occurrence of HLA alleles, especially DR and DQ, made assigning TCR associations to individual alleles difficult. The study gave a list of about 170 TCR beta chains associated with cytomegalovirus. Linkage disequilibrium might explain the correlated functional status among segregating V segments, but an unknown experimental factor could not be ruled out. Several of the top co-occurrence clusters appeared to be linked to parvovirus B19, influenza, CMV and Epstein-Barr virus, according to a later analysis. An association between a missense DCLRE1C variant and V-gene and J-gene trimming of TCR beta chains was found in a later genetic analysis and replicated in an independent cohort. In a later analysis, HLA-associated TCR beta chains showed more clonal expansion and lower generation probabilities than non-associated chains that were equally common. The authors suggested that the approach could potentially be generalized to other disease states and immunological phenotypes. Cytomegalovirus status was reported to be diagnosed by the classifier with high specificity and sensitivity in both the original and validation cohorts. Because counts were too low, seventeen rarely observed V segments, including chromosome 9 orphons, were excluded from the earlier analysis of 587 of the donors. Only TCR beta chains were sequenced in this cohort, and the absence of alpha or paired-chain data limited detectable features. A later genetic analysis reported fewer N-insertions in productive TCRs among donors in an Asian-associated ancestry cluster than the roughly 700-donor mean. According to a later analysis, TCR association rates differed among HLA loci, with DRB1 alleles showing the most associated TCRs and HLA-C alleles showing the fewest. In a later analysis, most CMV-associated TCR beta chains were found to appear HLA-restricted, with HLA associations seemingly driven largely by CMV exposure. HLA typing was unavailable for some donors at each locus, so association tests used only the typed subset. The only immune exposure information available for the cohort was CMV serostatus. Some IMGT-functional V segments, including TRBV6-2 and TRBV6-3, could not be told apart with the 87-base-pair reads, so those segments were excluded.

The library relied on the immunoSEQ multiplex PCR assay. The multiplex PCR relied on a mix of 60 forward primers for TCR Vbeta segments and 13 reverse primers for TCR Jbeta segments. Amplification of the CDR3 region of rearranged TCR beta genes was performed with a multiplex PCR assay on genomic DNA. The Illumina HiSeq System was used to sequence the amplified TCR beta libraries as 87-base-pair reads. The paper's data handling went like this. A later analysis tallied tens of millions of unique TCR beta chains across the 666 repertoires, and about 10 million of those chains were shared by two or more donors. To remove PCR and sequencing errors, raw reads were error-corrected and collapsed into unique sequences using a nearest-neighbor algorithm that merged closely related sequences. Alignment of CDR3 sequences to IMGT reference sequences was used to assign V, D and J gene segments. Each retained sequence needed at least a six-nucleotide match to both a V gene segment and a J gene segment. A rearrangement was called productive if the CDR3 had no stop codons and remained in frame with V and J, and every other rearrangement was called non-productive. Following IMGT convention, CDR3 was defined as the stretch from the second conserved V-encoded cysteine up to the conserved J-encoded phenylalanine. The earlier analysis of 587 of the donors excluded sequences that lacked an unambiguous match to a single V gene segment. In an earlier analysis of a few hundred of the donors, V segments were called functional above 56.7% productive rearrangements and were called segregating when the between-donor standard deviation exceeded 5%. A statistical classification framework was built to diagnose cytomegalovirus status from the catalog of TCR beta chain sequences. In a later analysis, TCR nucleotide sequences were compared against IMGT/GENE-DB human TR gene sequences so that V and J genes could be assigned. In a later analysis, CDR3 sequences and most-parsimonious VDJ recombination scenarios were assigned using the TCRdist pipeline. In a later analysis, every TCR beta chain was defined by the combination of its CDR3 amino acid sequence and its V-gene family, and reads without a unique V-gene family were dropped. A later analysis removed 592 highly shared, low-generation-probability nucleotide sequences to deal with suspected cross-contamination and a sequencing artifact. In a later analysis, a clonal expansion index for each public chain was calculated from normalized within-repertoire ranks of inferred template counts. Generation probabilities in a later analysis came from a VDJ recombination model fitted to out-of-frame rearrangements, and those results were checked against IGoR. In a later analysis, TCR-TCR, TCR-HLA and TCR-CMV co-occurrence was scored with hypergeometric tests, and a repertoire-size bias correction was applied to TCR pairs. To estimate false discovery rates, a later analysis permuted the HLA or CMV assignments 20 times. In a later analysis, co-occurring TCRs were grouped with DBSCAN, and TCRdist sequence similarity was added when clustering was performed within HLA-allele-positive subsets. For co-occurrence clustering, repertoires with fewer than 30,000 or more than 120,000 public chains were excluded, along with 4 to 6 repertoires with anomalous nucleotide sharing. Held by TCRdb, this immuneACCESS table contains in-frame sequences only and omits some clones. Under half of the omission traces to an unresolved V gene where checked; the cause of the rest is unknown. V, J and clone size reflect that table, while D and trimming were determined from the DNA. The sample data list over 60,000 clones, and 65% to 70% of these were observed just once. Of the sample, about 15% falls within the top ten clones.

In total, just over 650 healthy bone marrow donors made up the cohort. At the time of sampling, all cohort members were nominally healthy, though unrecorded immune exposures were likely present. The donor tested CMV seropositive and was one of the 289 seropositive cohort members. A peripheral blood sample was provided by each donor, and peripheral blood mononuclear cells were used for TCR beta sequencing. The Qiagen DNeasy Blood Extraction Kit was used to extract genomic DNA from the blood cell samples. Comment on this clone: Its antigen is currently not known. Nothing much larger sits one base from this clone, and base qualities are not available.

For CDR1 and CDR2, the germline V gene lists WSHSY and SAAADI. The CDR3, cysteine through phenylalanine, is 12 amino acids long. The sequence is cut down to CDR3 DNA, 36 bases in frame from base 1. Cut back by 11 bases and 2 bases, the V and J ends lie 13 bases apart. This chain is built from TRBV10-2 and TRBJ2-7; a weak D assignment points to TRBD2 (6 bases agree). Sequenced material: PBMCs. The clonotype was recovered from a male donor in good health and CMV-seropositive. In nucleotide form, the sequence is TGCGCCGGGGGGAGCGGAACCTACGAGCAGTACTTC. Its protein is CAGGSGTYEQYF.